The source of this TCR beta chain is a study of T cell responses to AZD1222 COVID-19 vaccine. General study findings and limits: Clonal diversity was possibly underestimated; the donors were predominantly white British and more often female. Compared with day 0, the breadth and depth of the Spike-specific TCR repertoire rose significantly after two doses of AZD1222. At baseline, seropositivity was found in only a handful of AZD1222 recipients.

Clones were read by immunoSEQ multiplex PCR, and TCRdb kept only the in-frame ones, dropping some. Of about 130,000 clones in the sample, around 84% were seen once. With regard to this clone: The antigen remains undetermined.

The CDR3 contains 15 residues. CDR1 SGHRS and CDR2 YFSETQ come from the germline V gene. V trimming: 2 bases; J trimming: 5 bases; junction bases outside the gene matches: 7. This clonotype was obtained from an adult in good health. V gene TRBV5-1 combines with J gene TRBJ2-5, with 9 bases identical to TRBD2. The sample was peripheral blood, taken on day 0 of AZD1222 vaccination. Here the CDR3 DNA reads TGCGCCAGCAGCTTTATGGCGGGGGGGGGCGAGACCCAGTACTTC. Protein: CASSFMAGGGETQYF.